A selection of T cell receptor beta chains follows, all from one sample in a study of blood T cell repertoires in COVID-19. Using immunoSEQ multiplex PCR, the repertoire was profiled, and TCRdb retains in-frame clones only, with some absent. The repertoire holds about 200,000 clones, just over 85% seen once, with 4.4% in the top ten. The sequenced sample consisted of peripheral blood. These receptors originate from a man aged 50-60 years with acute or convalescent COVID-19. The CDR3 runs from the conserved cysteine through the conserved F or W. Fields, in order: V gene, clone size, D gene, J gene, CDR3 protein, CDR3 DNA. The D gene is left open where the match is weak. Size values are once, few and many counts, or a class for expanded clones, and some rows have none.

TRBV30	-	TRBD1	TRBJ1-1	CAWSRAGGSNTEAFF	TGTGCCTGGAGTCGGGCAGGGGGCTCGAACACTGAAGCTTTCTTT
TRBV18	-	TRBD1	TRBJ1-2	CASSQGQGVYGYTF	TGTGCCAGCTCACAAGGACAGGGGGTCTATGGCTACACCTTC
TRBV7-2	-	-	TRBJ1-3	CASSFRGLSSGNTIYF	TGTGCCAGCAGCTTTAGGGGATTAAGCTCTGGAAACACCATATATTTT
TRBV5-1	-	-	TRBJ1-2	CASSLEGSNYGYTF	TGCGCCAGCAGCTTGGAGGGGTCGAACTATGGCTACACCTTC
TRBV19	-	TRBD1	TRBJ1-6	CASSLPGQVNNSPLHF	TGTGCCAGTAGTCTTCCCGGACAGGTTAATAATTCACCCCTCCACTTT
TRBV19	-	-	TRBJ1-1	CASSIRGSDTEAFF	TGTGCCAGTAGTATTAGGGGATCGGACACTGAAGCTTTCTTT
TRBV27	-	-	TRBJ1-1	CASSLSTGVNTEAFF	TGTGCCAGCAGTTTAAGTACAGGAGTTAACACTGAAGCTTTCTTT
TRBV5-1	once	TRBD1	TRBJ1-2	CASSLTGGLYGYTF	TGCGCCAGCAGCTTGACAGGGGGCCTCTATGGCTACACCTTC
TRBV10-3	-	-	TRBJ2-1	CAITGDPINEQFF	TGTGCCATCACAGGGGACCCAATAAATGAGCAGTTCTTC
TRBV24-1	-	TRBD2	TRBJ2-3	CATSDKAGGTDTQYF	TGTGCCACCAGTGATAAAGCGGGGGGCACAGATACGCAGTATTTT
TRBV4-1	-	-	TRBJ1-2	CASSQDSRTEGYGYTF	TGCGCCAGCAGCCAAGATTCAAGGACGGAGGGTTATGGCTACACCTTC
TRBV3-1/TRBV3-2	-	-	TRBJ1-3	CASSLPQGTSGNTIYF	TGTGCCAGCAGCCTCCCCCAGGGGACCTCTGGAAACACCATATATTTT
TRBV6-6	-	-	TRBJ2-1	CATTRGNEQFF	TGTGCCACCACTAGGGGGAATGAGCAGTTCTTC
TRBV11-2	-	-	TRBJ2-7	CASSLMGAYEQYF	TGTGCCAGCAGCTTGATGGGAGCCTACGAGCAGTACTTC
TRBV20-1	-	-	TRBJ1-3	CSASVDRRSGNTIYF	TGCAGTGCTAGTGTAGACAGGCGCTCTGGAAACACCATATATTTT
TRBV18	-	-	TRBJ1-1	CASSGGAEGTEAFF	TGTGCCAGCTCAGGAGGCGCAGAGGGCACTGAAGCTTTCTTT
TRBV2	few	TRBD1	TRBJ1-2	CASSSGQGNYGYTF	TGTGCCAGCAGCTCGGGACAGGGGAACTATGGCTACACCTTC
TRBV18	-	TRBD1	TRBJ2-7	CASSPRQGVTYEQYF	TGTGCCAGCTCACCTCGACAGGGGGTAACCTACGAGCAGTACTTC
TRBV5-8	-	-	TRBJ1-4	CASSLGAGRNEKLFF	TGTGCCAGCAGCTTGGGCGCAGGGCGGAATGAAAAACTGTTTTTT
TRBV10-2	-	TRBD1	TRBJ1-2	CASSGTGVGGYTF	TGCGCCAGCAGCGGGACAGGGGTTGGTGGCTACACCTTC
TRBV18	-	TRBD1	TRBJ1-3	CASSRQGAFSGNTIYF	TGTGCCAGCTCACGACAGGGGGCCTTCTCTGGAAACACCATATATTTT
TRBV5-6	-	-	TRBJ1-1	CASSLAGGVDAEAFF	TGTGCCAGCAGCTTGGCCGGCGGGGTCGACGCTGAAGCTTTCTTT
TRBV7-2	-	-	TRBJ1-5	CASSFKHEASRVHF	TGTGCCAGCAGCTTTAAGCATGAAGCGTCCCGCGTGCATTTT
TRBV5-1	-	-	TRBJ1-2	CASSTRGAPNYGYTF	TGTGCCAGCAGTACCCGAGGAGCACCAAACTATGGCTACACCTTC
TRBV10-1	-	TRBD2	TRBJ2-3	CASSDRGLAGGLGDTQYF	TGCGCCAGCAGTGACAGGGGACTAGCGGGGGGCCTTGGAGATACGCAGTATTTT
TRBV7-2	-	-	TRBJ1-6	CASSFQGPTNSPLHF	TGTGCCAGCAGCTTTCAGGGGCCTACGAATTCACCCCTCCACTTT
TRBV14	-	-	TRBJ1-3	CASSQGIGRVDTIYF	TGTGCCAGCAGCCAAGGCATAGGGAGAGTCGACACCATATATTTT